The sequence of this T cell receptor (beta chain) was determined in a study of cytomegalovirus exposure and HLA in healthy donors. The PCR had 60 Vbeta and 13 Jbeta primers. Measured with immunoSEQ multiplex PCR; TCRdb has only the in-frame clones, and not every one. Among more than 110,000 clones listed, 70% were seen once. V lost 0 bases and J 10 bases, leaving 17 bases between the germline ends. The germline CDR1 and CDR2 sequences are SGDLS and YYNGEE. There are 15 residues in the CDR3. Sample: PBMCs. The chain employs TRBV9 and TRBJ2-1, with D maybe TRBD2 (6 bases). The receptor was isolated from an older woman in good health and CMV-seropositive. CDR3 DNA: TGTGCCAGCAGCGTAGATGTCAGCCCCGGAGGGGAGCAGTTCTTC. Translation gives CASSVDVSPGGEQFF.